Shown below are 28 T cell receptor beta chains from a single sample sequenced in a study of blood T cell repertoires in COVID-19. Assay used: immunoSEQ multiplex PCR; TCRdb lists only in-frame clones, some missing. The repertoire holds some 320,000 clones, with approximately 91% as singletons. Specimen: PBMCs or T cells enriched from blood (not recorded which). The receptors stem from a woman in her twenties or thirties who had been exposed to COVID-19.

This clone was observed once. The J gene is TRBJ1-1, the V gene TRBV6-4; the match to TRBD1 covers 9 bases. CDR1 and CDR2 from the germline V gene are MRHNA and SNTAGT. The CDR3 consists of 13 residues. The V segment lost 4 bases and the J segment 11 bases; nucleotides outside the gene matches: 8. CDR3 nucleotide sequence: TGTGCCAGCAGTGGGGGACAGGGTGGACAGGCTTTCTTT. Amino acids: CASSGGQGGQAFF.

This chain links TRBV4-1 with TRBJ1-1, with TRBD1 matching over 8 bases. Per the germline V gene, CDR1 is MGHRA and CDR2 is YSYEKL. The CDR3 spans 15 residues. Trimming took 0 bases from V and 2 from J; bases not matched to a gene: 2. The CDR3 bases are TGCGCCAGCAGCCAAGAGGGACAGGCCAACACTGAAGCTTTCTTT. Translation gives CASSQEGQANTEAFF.

V gene TRBV6-6 combines with J gene TRBJ1-2, with 7 bases that match TRBD1. Germline CDR1 is MNHNY and CDR2 is SVGAGI (reference sequence). The CDR3 contains 13 residues. J lost 0 bases, V lost 6 bases, and 1 base had no gene match. Here the CDR3 reads CASRGQPNYGYTF. The DNA for the CDR3 is TGTGCCAGCAGGGGACAGCCTAACTATGGCTACACCTTC.

The V gene is TRBV9, the J gene TRBJ2-2; 8 positions match TRBD2. V lost 4 bases to trimming and J lost 6 bases; unmatched junction nucleotides: 11. The CDR3 sequence is 16 residues long. Germline values: CDR1 SGDLS, CDR2 YYNGEE. The CDR3 DNA sequence: TGTGCCAGCAGCCTGGAGGGCGGGGGGCTTCCCGGGGAGCTGTTTTTT. Encoded protein: CASSLEGGGLPGELFF.

The chain couples TRBV29-1 to TRBJ1-3, with 7 bases lining up with TRBD1. In germline, CDR1 is SQVTM, CDR2 ANQGSEA. CDR3 length: 15 amino acids. After removal of 2 bases from V and 2 bases from J, the junction contained 6 bases not matched to a gene. The CDR3 loop is CSVEIRQGAGNTIYF. CDR3 DNA: TGCAGCGTTGAAATTCGGCAGGGGGCTGGAAACACCATATATTTT. The complete variable domain, with remaining parts taken from reference TRBV29-1 and TRBJ1-3, reads SAVISQKPSRDICQRGTSLTIQCQVDSQVTMMFWYRQQPGQSLTLIATANQGSEATYESGFVIDKFPISRPNLTFSTLTVSNMSPEDSSIYLCSVEIRQGAGNTIYFGEGSWLTVV.

The chain combines TRBV6-1 with TRBJ2-5, with 8 bases identical to TRBD1. The CDR3 consists of 14 residues. After removal of 3 bases from V and 3 bases from J, the junction contained 3 bases not matched to a gene. Germline assignment: CDR1 MNHNS and CDR2 SASEGT. CDR3 in amino acids: CASSERQGKETQYF. The CDR3 DNA reads TGTGCCAGCAGTGAGCGACAGGGGAAAGAGACCCAGTACTTC.

J is TRBJ1-5 and V is TRBV12-3 or TRBV12-4, with TRBD1 as a possible D gene (5 bases). Trimming left V 6 bases short and J 7 bases short, with 13 bases between. The CDR3 is made up of 13 amino acids. The CDR3 reads CASSAPPGQPQHF. The DNA of the CDR3 is TGTGCCAGCAGCGCCCCCCCAGGGCAGCCCCAGCATTTT.

The CDR3 DNA follows: TGCGCCAGCAGCCAAGATTCAACTTCGCGGAACACCATATATTTT. Protein product: CASSQDSTSRNTIYF. The V and J genes are TRBV4-3 and TRBJ1-3; D gene unclear. Trimming shortened V by 0 bases and J by 7 bases, and 13 bases separated the two germline ends. The CDR3 is made up of 15 amino acids. Per germline, CDR1 LGHNA and CDR2 YSLEER.

The rearrangement links TRBV5-1 to TRBJ2-2; no firm D call. Germline CDR1 SGHRS, CDR2 YFSETQ. V was trimmed by 4 bases and J by 0 bases, leaving 10 bases between them. The CDR3 consists of 15 residues. The CDR3 protein is CASSQTPANTGELFF. CDR3 nucleotides: TGCGCCAGCAGCCAGACACCCGCGAACACCGGGGAGCTGTTTTTT.

This chain joins TRBV10-3 and TRBJ1-3; TRBD1 aligns across 9 bases. V shed 6 bases and J 4 bases; nucleotides not matched to a gene: 7. The germline V gene encodes CDR1 ENHRY and CDR2 SYGVKD. The CDR3 covers 15 residues. This CDR3 is CAIRGTGRSGNTIYF. CDR3 coding DNA: TGTGCCATCAGGGGGACAGGGAGATCCGGAAACACCATATATTTT.

This clone has just one count. This chain connects TRBV6-5 to TRBJ2-7; 7 bases are a match to TRBD1. V lost 4 bases and J lost 9; bases outside the gene matches: 12. Germline CDR1 MNHEY, CDR2 SVGAGI. This CDR3 region has 14 residues. For the CDR3, the DNA is TGTGCCAGCAGTTCCCGGGACAGTCTCCCCGGGCAGTACTTC. It translates to CASSSRDSLPGQYF.

This chain links TRBV6-5 with TRBJ2-2; 7 positions match TRBD1. CDR1 is MNHEY, CDR2 SVGAGI, per germline. The CDR3 has 14 amino acids. The V segment lost 5 bases and the J segment 2 bases; nucleotides outside the gene matches: 2. DNA for the CDR3: TGTGCCAGCAGTCGGGACAGAAACACCGGGGAGCTGTTTTTT. It yields the protein CASSRDRNTGELFF.

For the CDR3, the DNA is TGTGCCAGCAGCTTAAAGGACAGAAGCTACGAGCAGTACTTC. Its translation: CASSLKDRSYEQYF. The chain has TRBV7-9 and TRBJ2-7, with D perhaps matching TRBD1 (6 bases). Germline CDR1 SEHNR, CDR2 FQNEAQ (reference sequence). The V end lost 2 bases, the J end lost 3 bases, and 11 bases lay between the germline ends. The CDR3 runs to 14 residues.

This clone was detected a few times. This chain links TRBV6-1 with TRBJ2-7; the D gene is possibly TRBD1 (7 bases). This CDR3 is 16 amino acids long. Germline V lookup: CDR1 MNHNS, CDR2 SASEGT. The V and J ends lost 1 base and 5 bases respectively, with 18 bases between them. CDR3 nucleotide sequence: TGTGCCAGCAGTGAAGACTTTCGGGCAGGGGGGCACGAGCAGTACTTC. It codes for CASSEDFRAGGHEQYF.

The rearrangement links TRBV14 to TRBJ2-1, with D unresolved. Trimming took 1 base from V and 2 from J, leaving 9 bases between them. Germline lookup yields CDR1 SGHDN and CDR2 FVKESK. The CDR3 covers 15 residues. The CDR3 spells CASSQVRVAYNEQFF. For the CDR3, the DNA is TGTGCCAGCAGCCAAGTACGGGTGGCCTACAATGAGCAGTTCTTC.

The chain employs TRBV7-8 and TRBJ2-7; 11 bases map to TRBD1. Per the germline V gene, CDR1 is SGHVS and CDR2 is FQNEAQ. The V segment lost 4 bases and the J segment 2 bases; nucleotides outside the gene matches: 1. CDR3 length: 14 amino acids. CDR3 DNA sequence: TGTGCCAGCAGCTCGGGACAGGGGGCCTACGAGCAGTACTTC. Its translation is CASSSGQGAYEQYF.

The genes are TRBV7-9 and TRBJ1-2, with no clear D. The CDR3 loop spans 13 amino acids. In germline, CDR1 is SEHNR, CDR2 FQNEAQ (reference sequence). V gave up 5 bases and J gave up 7 bases, with 14 bases separating them. The CDR3 is CASSNGENSGYTF. The CDR3 nucleotides are TGTGCCAGCAGCAACGGTGAAAACAGTGGCTACACCTTC.

The chain combines TRBV7-2 with TRBJ1-1; D gene uncertain. The V gene lost 5 bases and the J gene lost 0 bases, with 13 bases spanning the gap. CDR3 length equals 15 residues. Germline lookup yields CDR1 SGHTA and CDR2 FQGNSA. DNA for the CDR3: TGTGCCAGCAGCCGCCCCTACGGGATGAACACTGAAGCTTTCTTT. Amino acid sequence: CASSRPYGMNTEAFF.

The J gene is TRBJ1-5, the V gene TRBV11-2; 8 bases align to TRBD1. The V gene end was trimmed by 0 bases and the J gene end by 2 bases; junction bases not matched to a gene: 6. The CDR3 extends over 17 amino acids. Germline CDR1 is SGHAT and CDR2 is FQNNGV. The CDR3 protein is CASSLEFQGAGNQPQHF. In DNA form, the CDR3 reads TGTGCCAGCAGCTTAGAATTTCAGGGGGCGGGCAATCAGCCCCAGCATTTT.

The V call is TRBV10-1, the J call TRBJ2-1, with D maybe TRBD2 (7 bases). Germline V gene sequence: CDR1 WNHNN, CDR2 SYGVQD (reference sequence). The CDR3 loop spans 12 amino acids. Trimming took off 6 bases at V and 5 bases at J, with 8 bases between the two ends. The CDR3 sequence: CASRGGHNEQFF. The CDR3 nucleotides are TGCGCCAGCAGGGGGGGGCACAATGAGCAGTTCTTC.

This clone has a handful of counts. The CDR3 reads CASSQPESGEAFF. The CDR3 DNA follows: TGTGCCAGCAGCCAGCCCGAGTCCGGGGAAGCTTTCTTT. The chain employs TRBV4-2 and TRBJ1-1; D is ambiguous. The CDR3 is made up of 13 amino acids. V lost 3 bases to trimming and J lost 8 bases, with 13 bases between them. CDR1 and CDR2 from the germline V gene are LGHNA and YNFKEQ.

This clone was recorded only once. The rearrangement links TRBV9 to TRBJ2-3; D may be TRBD2 (6 bases). The CDR3 is 16 amino acids. In germline, CDR1 is SGDLS, CDR2 YYNGEE. Trimming removed 0 bases at V and 0 bases at J, with 11 bases between. The CDR3 spells CASSVVGGLSTDTQYF. As DNA, the CDR3 is TGTGCCAGCAGCGTAGTTGGAGGGCTGAGCACAGATACGCAGTATTTT.

The chain links TRBV7-9 to TRBJ1-2; the match to TRBD1 covers 10 bases. Germline V gives CDR1 SEHNR, CDR2 FQNEAQ (reference sequence). The CDR3 extends over 15 amino acids. The ends lost 9 bases at V and 2 bases at J; junction bases unmatched: 9. The CDR3 spells CASRFGDRGNYGYTF. DNA of the CDR3: TGTGCCAGTAGATTCGGGGACAGGGGAAACTATGGCTACACCTTC.

The rearrangement joins TRBV6-5 to TRBJ2-7; 7 bases align to TRBD2. Germline V lookup: CDR1 MNHEY, CDR2 SVGAGI. The CDR3 totals 14 residues. With 6 bases clipped from V and 3 bases from J, the junction kept 8 bases outside the gene matches. The CDR3 DNA follows: TGTGCCAGCAGCGTTGGCGGGGGACTCTACGAGCAGTACTTC. As protein: CASSVGGGLYEQYF.

This sequence joins TRBV7-9 and TRBJ1-2, with 9 bases aligning to TRBD1. CDR1 SEHNR and CDR2 FQNEAQ come from the germline V gene (reference sequence). The junction had 17 bases not matched to a gene; V was cut back by 5 bases and J by 4 bases. The length of the CDR3 is 18 residues. The CDR3 loop reads CASSPRLGQGPAGYGYTF. The CDR3 bases are TGTGCCAGCAGCCCTAGGTTGGGACAGGGACCTGCGGGCTATGGCTACACCTTC.

The chain combines TRBV12-3 or TRBV12-4 with TRBJ1-2; D is uncertain. The CDR3 loop spans 13 amino acids. V gave up 5 bases and J gave up 7 bases, with 14 bases separating them. The CDR3 here is CASSPPRRGGYTF. CDR3 nucleotides: TGTGCCAGCAGTCCGCCAAGGCGGGGTGGCTACACCTTC.

This rearrangement joins TRBV7-2 to TRBJ2-2, with D possibly being TRBD1 (6 bases). The V and J ends lost 2 bases and 4 bases respectively, with 11 bases between them. Germline lookup yields CDR1 SGHTA and CDR2 FQGNSA. The CDR3 loop spans 15 amino acids. CDR3 region: CASSLYRESTGELFF. The CDR3 DNA reads TGTGCCAGCAGCTTATACAGGGAGAGCACCGGGGAGCTGTTTTTT.

The chain has TRBV6-1 and TRBJ1-1; D gene unclear. With 2 bases removed from V and 2 bases from J, the gap between germline ends came to 9 bases. This CDR3 is 14 amino acids long. The germline CDR1 and CDR2 sequences are MNHNS and SASEGT. In nucleotides, the CDR3 is TGTGCCAGCAGTGAAAACCCTCTAAACACTGAAGCTTTCTTT. Translated: CASSENPLNTEAFF.